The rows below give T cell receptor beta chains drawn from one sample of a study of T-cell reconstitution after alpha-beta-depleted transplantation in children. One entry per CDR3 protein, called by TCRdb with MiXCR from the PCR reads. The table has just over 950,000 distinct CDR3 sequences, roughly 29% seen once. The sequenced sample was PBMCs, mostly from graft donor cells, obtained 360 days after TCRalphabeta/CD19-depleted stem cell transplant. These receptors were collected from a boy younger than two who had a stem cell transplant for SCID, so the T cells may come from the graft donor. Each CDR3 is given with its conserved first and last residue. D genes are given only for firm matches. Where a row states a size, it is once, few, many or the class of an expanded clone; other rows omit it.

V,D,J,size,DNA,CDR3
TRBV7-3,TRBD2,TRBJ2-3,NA,TGTGCCAGCAGCTCCACCGGGGGGGCCACAGATACGCAGTATTTT,CASSSTGGATDTQYF
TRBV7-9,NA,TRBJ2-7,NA,TGTGCCAGCAGCTTAGTGGAGAATCCCTACGAGCAGTACTTC,CASSLVENPYEQYF
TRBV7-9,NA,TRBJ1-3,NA,TGTGCCAGCAGCTTAGGAGGAAGGGGCAGTTCTGGAAACACCATATATTTT,CASSLGGRGSSGNTIYF
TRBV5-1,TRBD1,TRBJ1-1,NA,TGCGCCAGCAGCTTGTTACAGGGGGCAGCAACTGAAGCTTTCTTT,CASSLLQGAATEAFF
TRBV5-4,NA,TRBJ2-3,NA,TGTGCCAGCAGCTTGGGGGGATCAAAAGCGGGAGATACGCAGTATTTT,CASSLGGSKAGDTQYF
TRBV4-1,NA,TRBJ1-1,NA,TGCGCCAGCAGCCCATACCCCCGACCTGGGACTGAAGCTTTCTTT,CASSPYPRPGTEAFF
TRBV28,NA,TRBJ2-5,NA,TGTGCCAGCAGTTTTAACGGGGGCGCCAGGGAGACCCAGTACTTC,CASSFNGGARETQYF
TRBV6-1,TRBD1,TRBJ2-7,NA,TGTGCCAGCAGAAACACAGGGGGTTCCTACGAGCAGTACTTC,CASRNTGGSYEQYF
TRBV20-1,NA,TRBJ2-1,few,TGCAGTGCTAGGTCGGGGGAAAGGATCAATGAGCAGTTCTTC,CSARSGERINEQFF
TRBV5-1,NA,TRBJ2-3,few,TGCGCCAGCAGCTTGGATGGGGGCATTGGCACAGATACGCAGTATTTT,CASSLDGGIGTDTQYF
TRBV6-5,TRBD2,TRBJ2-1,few,TGTGCCAGCAGTTACTCGACGGGGGGGCTCAATGAGCAGTTCTTC,CASSYSTGGLNEQFF
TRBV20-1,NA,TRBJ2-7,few,TGCAGTGCTAGAACAGGGTCCCCCTACGAGCAGTACTTC,CSARTGSPYEQYF
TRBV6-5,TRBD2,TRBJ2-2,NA,TGTGCCAGCCGCGGGGGAACAGGGGACCTACCAACTAGCGGGCCGAACACCGGGGAGCTGTTTTTT,CASRGGTGDLPTSGPNTGELFF
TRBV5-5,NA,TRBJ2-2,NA,TGTGCCAGCAGCTCCACCCTCCGGGGTGGGAACACCGGGGAGCTGTTTTTT,CASSSTLRGGNTGELFF
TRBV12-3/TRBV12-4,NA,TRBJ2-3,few,TGTGCCAGCAGGTCTCCGGGACCGGGTGGCACAGATACGCAGTATTTT,CASRSPGPGGTDTQYF
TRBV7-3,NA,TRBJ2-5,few,TGTGCCAGCAGCTTAACGGAGCGAGGAGAGACCCAGTACTTC,CASSLTERGETQYF
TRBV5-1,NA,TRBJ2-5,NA,TGCGCCAGCAGCTTTTACAGCCAGTCGATAGAGACCCAGTACTTC,CASSFYSQSIETQYF
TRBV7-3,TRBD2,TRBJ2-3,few,TGTGCCAGCAGCTTAAATAGCGGGGGGTCCGGAGATACGCAGTATTTT,CASSLNSGGSGDTQYF
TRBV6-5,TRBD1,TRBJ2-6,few,TGTGCCAGCAGTTACCCAGGACAGGGGTCTGGGGCCAACGTCCTGACTTTC,CASSYPGQGSGANVLTF
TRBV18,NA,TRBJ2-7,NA,TGTGCCAGCTCACCAACCGGGACGATCTTGTGGGAGCAGTACTTC,CASSPTGTILWEQYF
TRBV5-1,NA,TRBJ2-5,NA,TGCGCCAGCAGCTTGGTGGGGCCCCTTGCGGAAGAGACCCAGTACTTC,CASSLVGPLAEETQYF
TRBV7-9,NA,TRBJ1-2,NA,TGTGCCAGCAGCTTAGAAGGGGCGCGAGGCGGCTATGGCTACACCTTC,CASSLEGARGGYGYTF
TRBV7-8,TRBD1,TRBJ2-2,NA,TGTGCCAGCAGCTCGACAGGGGAGAACACCGGGGAGCTGTTTTTT,CASSSTGENTGELFF
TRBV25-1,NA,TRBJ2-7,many,TGTGCCAGCAGTGAATTCCAGGGAGCGCAGTACTTC,CASSEFQGAQYF
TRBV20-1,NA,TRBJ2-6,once,TGCAGTGCTAGAAGGCAGGTGATCTCTGGGGCCAACGTCCTGACTTTC,CSARRQVISGANVLTF
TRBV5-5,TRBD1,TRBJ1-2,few,TGTGCCAGCAGCTTGGAGAGACAGGGCGGCTATGGCTACACCTTC,CASSLERQGGYGYTF
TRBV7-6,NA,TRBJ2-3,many,TGTGCCAGCAGCTTGGCGGAGGATACGCAGTATTTT,CASSLAEDTQYF
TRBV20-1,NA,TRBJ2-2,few,TGCAGTGCTAGAGATGCGGCTTACACCGGGGAGCTGTTTTTT,CSARDAAYTGELFF
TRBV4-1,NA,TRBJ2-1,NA,TGCGCCAGCAGCCAAGTTCCGGGACATCATCCCAATGAGCAGTTCTTC,CASSQVPGHHPNEQFF
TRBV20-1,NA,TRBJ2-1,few,TGCAGTGCGACCGCCTACAATGAGCAGTTCTTC,CSATAYNEQFF
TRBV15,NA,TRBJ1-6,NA,TGTGCCACCAGCAGAGATAGGGGAGGTTCACCCCTCCACTTT,CATSRDRGGSPLHF
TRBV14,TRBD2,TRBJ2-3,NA,TGTGCCAGCAGCCGCATTCCGGGACTATACACAGATACGCAGTATTTT,CASSRIPGLYTDTQYF
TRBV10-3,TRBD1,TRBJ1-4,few,TGTGCCATCAGTGCATCGACAGGGGAAAAACTGTTTTTT,CAISASTGEKLFF
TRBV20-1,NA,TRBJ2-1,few,TGCAGTGCTAGGGTCCCGTCCTCCTACAATGAGCAGTTCTTC,CSARVPSSYNEQFF
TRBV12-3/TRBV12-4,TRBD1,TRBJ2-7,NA,TGTGCCAGCAGTAATACCGGGACAGGTCACTACGAGCAGTACTTC,CASSNTGTGHYEQYF
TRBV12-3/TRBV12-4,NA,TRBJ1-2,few,TGTGCCAGCAGTTTAGAGACGGTACCCAACTATGGCTACACCTTC,CASSLETVPNYGYTF
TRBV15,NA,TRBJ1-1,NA,TGTGCCACCAGCAGTCTCAAAGGGGGAGCCTCGAACACTGAAGCTTTCTTT,CATSSLKGGASNTEAFF
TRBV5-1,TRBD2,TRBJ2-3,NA,TGCGCCAGCAGCCCCCTCGCTAGCGGGAGCACAGATACGCAGTATTTT,CASSPLASGSTDTQYF
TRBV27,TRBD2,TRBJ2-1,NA,TGTGCCAGCAGTTGGAGCGGGGGAGCCTACAATGAGCAGTTCTTC,CASSWSGGAYNEQFF
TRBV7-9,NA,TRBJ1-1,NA,TGTGCCAGCACCACCTTGGGGGGGGTGGGTGAAGCTTTCTTT,CASTTLGGVGEAFF
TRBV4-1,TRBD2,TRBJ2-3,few,TGCGCCAGCAGCCAAGTGGCGCGGGGGGGTAACTTTGGCACAGATACGCAGTATTTT,CASSQVARGGNFGTDTQYF
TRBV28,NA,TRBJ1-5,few,TGTGCCAGCAGTTTAAAGGGGAGGTCAGGAAATCAGCCCCAGCATTTT,CASSLKGRSGNQPQHF
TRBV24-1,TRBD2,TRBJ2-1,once,TGTGCCACCAGTGATCCCCGACTAGCGGGGAACAATGAGCAGTTCTTC,CATSDPRLAGNNEQFF
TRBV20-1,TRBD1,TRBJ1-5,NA,TGCAGTTCTCGCTGGACAGGGCCGGGCAATCAGCCCCAGCATTTT,CSSRWTGPGNQPQHF
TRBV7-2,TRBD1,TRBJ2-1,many,TGTGCCAGCAGCTTAGCAAGACAGGGAAGGTGGGATGAGCAGTTCTTC,CASSLARQGRWDEQFF
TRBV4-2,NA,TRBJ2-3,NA,TGTGCCAGCAGCCAAGGTCCACGCACAGATACGCAGTATTTT,CASSQGPRTDTQYF
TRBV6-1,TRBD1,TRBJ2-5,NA,TGTGCCAGCAGTCAACCCGGGACAGGAACTCAAGAGACCCAGTACTTC,CASSQPGTGTQETQYF
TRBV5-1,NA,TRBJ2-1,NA,TGCGCCAGCAGCTTGGGCCCTAGTGGTGTTTACAATGAGCAGTTCTTC,CASSLGPSGVYNEQFF
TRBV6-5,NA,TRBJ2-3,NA,TGTGCCAGCAGTTACGGGAGCTGGGAGCGGACAGATACGCAGTATTTT,CASSYGSWERTDTQYF